Below, 17 T cell receptor beta chains from the same sample are listed, as sequenced in a study of metastatic and nonmetastatic thyroid tumors. Thyroid surgery was performed in patients who had received no treatment beforehand. TCRdb re-processed the PCR reads through MiXCR. The sample has about 13,000 clones, about 25% seen once; the top ten hold 55% to 75%. What was sequenced was blood. These receptors were collected from a male donor with papillary thyroid cancer or a benign thyroid nodule (not recorded which). Some clones in this sample may be carry-over from other donors' samples.

For the CDR3, the DNA is TGTGCCAGCAGTAACCCCAGTAGCGGGCTGAGCTCCTACAATGAGCAGTTCTTC. This translates into CASSNPSSGLSSYNEQFF. V gene TRBV6-2 or TRBV6-3 combines with J gene TRBJ2-1; 7 bases align to TRBD2. The V and J ends lost 5 bases and 0 bases, in that order; junction bases with no gene match: 13. From germline, CDR1 is MNHEY and CDR2 SVGEGT. This CDR3 contains 18 residues.

The chain links TRBV18 to TRBJ2-1; 7 nucleotides match TRBD1. V shed 5 bases and J 7 bases; nucleotides not matched to a gene: 5. The V gene's germline CDR1 is KGHSH and CDR2 LQKENI. The CDR3 is 13 amino acids. The CDR3 DNA reads as TGTGCCAGCTCATACGACAGGGATAATGAGCAGTTCTTC. This sequence encodes CASSYDRDNEQFF.

This clone was counted ten times or more. In nucleotides, the CDR3 is TGCGCCAGCAGCCATTTCCCCGACGCACCCAACAATGAGCAGTTCTTC. Amino acids: CASSHFPDAPNNEQFF. This sequence joins TRBV4-3 and TRBJ2-1; D gene uncertain. The V gene lost 3 bases and the J gene lost 5 bases, with 17 bases spanning the gap. This CDR3 has 16 amino acids. CDR1 and CDR2 (germline): LGHNA, YSLEER.

The rearrangement joins TRBV28 to TRBJ2-7; perhaps TRBD1 as D (6 bases). The germline gives CDR1 MDHEN, CDR2 SYDVKM. V shed 3 bases and J shed 5 bases, with 23 bases lying between them. This CDR3 contains 17 residues. The CDR3 is CASSLQIRDIDTNEQYF. CDR3 DNA: TGTGCCAGCAGTTTGCAGATCCGGGACATAGACACCAACGAGCAGTACTTC.

This clone has a handful of counts. The genes are TRBV27 and TRBJ1-2; D not resolved. Between the trimmed V and J ends, which lost 6 bases and 2 bases, there was a span of 10 bases. This CDR3 is built from 13 residues. Germline V gene lookup returns CDR1 MNHEY and CDR2 SMNVEV (reference sequence). CDR3 loop: CASRARSNYGYTF. DNA for the CDR3: TGTGCCAGCAGGGCTCGGTCCAACTATGGCTACACCTTC.

This clone was recorded many times. The chain links TRBV3-1 to TRBJ2-7; TRBD1 agrees at 7 bases. Germline CDR1 and CDR2: LGHDT and YNNKEL (reference sequence). CDR3 length: 16 residues. The ends lost 6 bases at V and 6 bases at J; junction bases unmatched: 17. The CDR3: CASSQPGTEFLGEQYF. The CDR3 DNA sequence: TGTGCCAGCAGTCAACCTGGGACAGAATTCCTGGGCGAGCAGTACTTC.

The chain recombines TRBV3-1 with TRBJ1-2, with D possibly matching TRBD1 (6 bases). This CDR3 is 14 amino acids long. V dropped 6 bases and J dropped 4 bases, with 15 bases sitting between them. The germline CDR1 and CDR2 sequences are LGHDT and YNNKEL (reference sequence). The CDR3 reads CASRKVTGAYGYTF. The DNA for the CDR3 is TGTGCCAGCAGAAAAGTGACAGGCGCCTATGGCTACACCTTC.

The J gene is TRBJ1-4, the V gene TRBV4-2, with D unclear. V dropped 4 bases and J dropped 8 bases, with 14 bases sitting between them. The CDR3 covers 14 residues. Germline V gene data show CDR1 as LGHNA and CDR2 as YNFKEQ. CDR3 protein: CASSLTPDGEKLFF. Written as DNA, the CDR3 is TGTGCCAGCAGCCTGACCCCGGACGGAGAAAAACTGTTTTTT.

This chain links TRBV20-1 with TRBJ2-7; D unclear. The CDR3 consists of 16 residues. V was clipped by 4 bases and J by 4 bases, with 23 bases between them. CDR1 DFQATT and CDR2 SNEGSKA come from the germline V gene (reference sequence). The CDR3 loop is CSATRRVGYTSYEQYF. CDR3 nucleotides: TGCAGTGCTACCCGTCGGGTAGGGTACACGTCGTACGAGCAGTACTTC.

CDR3 loop: CASSRSYNYGYTF. As DNA, the CDR3 is TGTGCCAGCAGTAGGTCCTATAACTATGGCTACACCTTC. The chain links TRBV6-1 to TRBJ1-2; D not resolved. The germline V gene encodes CDR1 MNHNS and CDR2 SASEGT. This CDR3 has 13 residues. V gave up 5 bases and J gave up 1 base, with 8 bases separating them.

In regard to this clone: The final CDR3 position lacks the conserved phenylalanine or tryptophan, pointing to a likely read error. The chain combines TRBV25-1 with TRBJ2-2; TRBD1 agrees at 9 bases. The ends lost 2 bases at V and 10 bases at J; junction bases unmatched: 8. CDR1 and CDR2 (germline): MGHDK, SYGVNS. This CDR3 comprises 15 residues. CDR3 residues: CASSERQGESAELFC. CDR3 coding DNA: TGTGCCAGCAGTGAACGACAGGGGGAGAGCGCGGAGCTGTTTTGT.

This clone was detected ten times or more. This chain links TRBV28 with TRBJ2-7; the D is unclear. CDR1 and CDR2 from the germline V gene are MDHEN and SYDVKM. This CDR3 region has 11 residues. Trimming left V 3 bases short and J 0 bases short, with 0 bases between. CDR3 sequence (DNA): TGTGCCAGCAGTTTCTCCTACGAGCAGTACTTC. It codes for CASSFSYEQYF. Full variable domain (outside the CDR3, taken from reference TRBV28 and TRBJ2-7): DVKVTQSSRYLVKRTGEKVFLECVQDMDHENMFWYRQDPGLGLRLIYFSYDVKMKEKGDIPEGYSVSREKKERFSLILESASTNQTSMYLCASSFSYEQYFGPGTRLTVT.

The J gene is TRBJ2-1, the V gene TRBV12-3 or TRBV12-4, with a weak D call TRBD2 (5 bases). V was shortened by 6 bases and J by 2 bases, with 8 bases between the two germline ends. The CDR3 contains 13 residues. The CDR3 region is CASSGITYNEQFF. The CDR3 nucleotides read TGTGCCAGCAGCGGGATAACCTACAATGAGCAGTTCTTC.

The chain uses TRBV6-1 and TRBJ2-7; D gene ambiguous. CDR1 and CDR2 (germline): MNHNS, SASEGT. V shed 6 bases and J shed 3 bases, with 12 bases lying between them. This CDR3 spans 13 amino acids. The CDR3 coding sequence is TGTGCCAGCAGGGTGGCAGCAATCTACGAGCAGTACTTC. Its translation: CASRVAAIYEQYF.

This clone was observed a few times. The junction departs from germline at one end; a sequencing error may be responsible. The J gene is TRBJ2-7, the V gene TRBV24-1; a possible D gene is TRBD2 (6 bases). The germline V gene encodes CDR1 KGHDR and CDR2 SFDVKD. The CDR3 consists of 14 residues. The CDR3 coding sequence is TGTGTCACCAGTGAAGGGACGGGAGCCTACGAGCAGTACTTC. This codes for CVTSEGTGAYEQYF.

This clone has just a few counts. V is TRBV28 and J is TRBJ2-7; 7 bases are shared with TRBD2. The ends lost 3 bases at V and 3 bases at J; junction bases unmatched: 8. The CDR3 is made up of 15 amino acids. CDR1 MDHEN and CDR2 SYDVKM come from the germline V gene. The CDR3 loop reads CASSFRGERDYEQYF. The CDR3 DNA reads as TGTGCCAGCAGTTTCCGAGGGGAGCGGGACTACGAGCAGTACTTC.

The chain links TRBV5-6 to TRBJ1-5; TRBD1 matches at 12 bases. This CDR3 has 15 amino acids. V shed 6 bases and J 5 bases; nucleotides not matched to a gene: 6. Per the germline V gene, CDR1 is SGHDT and CDR2 is YYEEEE. CDR3 nucleotide sequence: TGTGCCAGCACCACCGGGACAGGGGGCTATCAGCCCCAGCATTTT. As protein: CASTTGTGGYQPQHF.